Shown below are 15 T cell receptor beta chains from a single sample sequenced in a study of blood T cell repertoires in COVID-19. The method was immunoSEQ multiplex PCR; TCRdb's version includes in-frame clones alone and lacks a portion of them. The sample consists of about 170,000 clones, over 80% of them appearing once. Sequencing was done on a sample of peripheral blood. These receptor sequences come from a woman in her sixties with acute or convalescent COVID-19.

The rearrangement joins TRBV28 to TRBJ1-2; 7 positions agree with TRBD1. J lost 3 bases, V lost 4 bases, and 8 bases had no gene match. CDR3 length equals 15 residues. Germline V gene data show CDR1 as MDHEN and CDR2 as SYDVKM. The CDR3: CASSSPGDSHYGYTF. CDR3 nucleotide sequence: TGTGCCAGCAGTTCCCCGGGGGACAGCCACTATGGCTACACCTTC.

The CDR3 sequence: CASSVSGASSYEQYF. The DNA for the CDR3 is TGTGCCAGCAGCGTCAGCGGGGCCAGCTCCTACGAGCAGTACTTC. The V and J genes are TRBV9 and TRBJ2-7; TRBD2 matches at 7 bases. The V segment lost 2 bases and the J segment 0 bases; nucleotides outside the gene matches: 5. CDR1 is SGDLS and CDR2 is YYNGEE in the germline V gene. CDR3 length equals 15 residues.

This clone is a singleton in its sample. The chain uses TRBV14 and TRBJ2-7; D might be TRBD1 (6 bases). V lost 4 bases and J 3 bases, leaving 13 bases between the germline ends. The CDR3 spans 14 residues. Germline V gene sequence: CDR1 SGHDN, CDR2 FVKESK. CDR3 in DNA: TGTGCCAGCAGCCGTGGACAGTTCTTCTACGAGCAGTACTTC. This codes for CASSRGQFFYEQYF.

V is TRBV7-9 and J is TRBJ2-4; 9 bases line up with TRBD2. Germline assignment: CDR1 SEHNR and CDR2 FQNEAQ (reference sequence). V shed 5 bases and J 1 base; nucleotides not matched to a gene: 3. This CDR3 region has 15 residues. CDR3 loop: CASSPSGGAKNIQYF. CDR3 nucleotides: TGTGCCAGCAGCCCAAGCGGGGGGGCCAAAAACATTCAGTACTTC. Variable domain in full (rest from reference TRBV7-9 and TRBJ2-4): DTGVSQNPRHKITKRGQNVTFRCDPISEHNRLYWYRQTLGQGPEFLTYFQNEAQLEKSRLLSDRFSAERPKGSFSTLEIQRTEQGDSAMYLCASSPSGGAKNIQYFGAGTRLSVL.

The chain couples TRBV12-3 or TRBV12-4 to TRBJ2-1; the D gene is possibly TRBD2 (5 bases). Trimming shortened V by 1 base and J by 9 bases, and 10 bases separated the two germline ends. There are 13 residues in the CDR3. The CDR3 loop is CASSLVEVGEQFF. DNA of the CDR3: TGTGCCAGCAGTTTAGTGGAGGTCGGTGAGCAGTTCTTC.

The rearrangement links TRBV29-1 to TRBJ1-5; the D gene is possibly TRBD1 (6 bases). Trimming pared 6 bases from V and 4 bases from J, leaving 13 bases between. This CDR3 comprises 13 residues. CDR1 and CDR2 (germline): SQVTM, ANQGSEA. In DNA form, the CDR3 reads TGCAGCGTGGCCACAGGGATTAATCAGCCCCAGCATTTT. Amino acid sequence: CSVATGINQPQHF. The full variable domain, with the rest looked up from reference TRBV29-1 and TRBJ1-5, is SAVISQKPSRDICQRGTSLTIQCQVDSQVTMMFWYRQQPGQSLTLIATANQGSEATYESGFVIDKFPISRPNLTFSTLTVSNMSPEDSSIYLCSVATGINQPQHFGDGTRLSIL.

V gene TRBV18 combines with J gene TRBJ2-1, with 9 positions matching TRBD1. The V gene's germline CDR1 is KGHSH and CDR2 LQKENI. Trimming at V came to 3 bases and at J to 4 bases, leaving 7 bases not matched to a gene. The CDR3 sequence is 16 residues long. CDR3 DNA sequence: TGTGCCAGCTCACCCGCGGGGACAGGGATTTACAATGAGCAGTTCTTC. It codes for CASSPAGTGIYNEQFF.

This chain joins TRBV19 and TRBJ1-5, with D maybe TRBD1 (5 bases). Germline V CDR1 and CDR2: LNHDA, SQIVND (reference sequence). Trimming left V 5 bases short and J 5 bases short, with 16 bases between. The CDR3 extends over 15 amino acids. CDR3 amino acids: CASSEDSWPDQPQHF. The CDR3 DNA follows: TGTGCCAGTAGTGAAGACAGCTGGCCGGATCAGCCCCAGCATTTT.

This clone has a single count. The rearrangement joins TRBV21-1 to TRBJ2-2; the D segment call TRBD1 is taken from the table without a DNA check. TRBV21-1 is shown as a pseudogene. The CDR3 has 20 residues. CDR3 loop: CASSKGKSGKGTGFSGELFF. CDR3 DNA: TGTGCCAGCAGCAAAGGAAAGTCAGGCAAGGGGACAGGGTTTAGCGGGGAGCTGTTTTTT.

This clone came up once. The V and J genes are TRBV7-2 and TRBJ1-5; TRBD1 might be the D (6 bases). Between the trimmed V and J ends, which lost 1 base and 4 bases, there was a span of 14 bases. CDR1 and CDR2 from the germline V gene are SGHTA and FQGNSA. The length of the CDR3 is 16 residues. CDR3: CASSLGIAGENQPQHF. Written as DNA, the CDR3 is TGTGCCAGCAGCTTAGGGATTGCAGGGGAGAATCAGCCCCAGCATTTT.

V gene TRBV11-2 combines with J gene TRBJ2-7; 7 bases map to TRBD1. The J segment lost 2 bases and the V segment lost 3 bases, leaving 1 base of the junction unmatched. CDR3 size: 13 residues. Germline V CDR1 and CDR2: SGHAT, FQNNGV. The CDR3 is CASSLGQPYEQYF. The CDR3 DNA follows: TGTGCCAGCAGCTTGGGACAGCCCTACGAGCAGTACTTC.

CDR3 DNA sequence: TGCAGTGCTACACAGGGGGCTGGACTGTTTTTT. Its translation is CSATQGAGLFF. The genes are TRBV20-1 and TRBJ1-4; 9 bases line up with TRBD1. Trimming took 4 bases from V and 13 from J; bases not matched to a gene: 4. This CDR3 region has 11 residues. Germline values: CDR1 DFQATT, CDR2 SNEGSKA (reference sequence).

The rearrangement uses TRBV27 and TRBJ1-5, with D possibly being TRBD1 (5 bases). Trimming cost V 6 bases and J 9 bases, with 12 bases left between them. Germline-derived CDR1 and CDR2 are MNHEY and SMNVEV (reference sequence). The CDR3 is made up of 12 amino acids. The CDR3 reads CASSPRAGPQHF. For the CDR3, the DNA is TGTGCCAGCAGCCCCAGGGCCGGGCCCCAGCATTTT.

The genes are TRBV18 and TRBJ2-3; TRBD1 is a possible D gene (6 bases). The germline gives CDR1 KGHSH, CDR2 LQKENI. The CDR3 runs 13 residues. CDR3 nucleotides: TGTGCGAGCCAAAGGGGGACCACAGATACGCAGTATTTT. It codes for CASQRGTTDTQYF.

With respect to this clone: A read error may account for a junction end that differs from germline. The chain combines TRBV4-3 with TRBJ2-5; D is uncertain. Germline lookup yields CDR1 LGHNA and CDR2 YSLEER. This CDR3 is 14 amino acids long. The CDR3 region is CASSPRYPQGTQYF. The CDR3 nucleotides read TGCGCCAGCAGCCCTAGGTATCCACAAGGGACCCAGTACTTC.